Following are 27 T cell receptor beta chains from one sample sequenced in a study of T-cell reconstitution after alpha-beta-depleted transplantation in children (dated by TCRdb to between 2015 and 2016). Library method: PCR. Sequencer: Illumina HiSeq 2500. TCR libraries were prepared with molecular barcoding, using unique molecular identifiers to normalize TCRbeta repertoire quantification. TCRdb ran its own pipeline on the public reads, namely fastp trimming at Q25 and MiXCR clone calling, and kept in-frame beta chains. Under each unique CDR3 protein, matching rows form one entry showing the most common genes and DNA. The sample table records 400,000 to 550,000 distinct CDR3 sequences; about 10% of these occur just once. The ten largest clonotypes hold around 2.2% of the sample. The label giving this sample's treatment or condition can be read as: allogeneic hematopoietic cell transplantation with graft depleted of TCRalphabeta T cells and CD19 B cells.

The sequenced sample was PBMCs, obtained before TCRalphabeta/CD19-depleted stem cell transplant. These receptors originate from a child between 2 and 9 years old with inherited bone marrow failure, due to receive a stem cell transplant.

The sample holds many counts of this clonotype. This chain uses TRBV7-8 with TRBJ2-1, with D possibly being TRBD1 (5 bases). Germline CDR1 is SGHVS and CDR2 is FQNEAQ. This CDR3 contains 16 residues. Trimming took 1 base from V and 8 from J, leaving 18 bases between them. The CDR3 region is CASSLGFRQGADEQFF. CDR3 bases: TGTGCCAGCAGCTTAGGTTTTAGGCAGGGTGCGGATGAGCAGTTCTTC.

This clonotype was picked up many times. This chain uses TRBV20-1 with TRBJ2-7, with TRBD2 identical over 7 bases. CDR1 and CDR2 (germline): DFQATT, SNEGSKA (reference sequence). V lost 0 bases, J lost 3 bases, and 5 bases stayed unmatched. This CDR3 has 14 amino acids. The CDR3 protein is CSAREWTSYYEQYF. The CDR3 DNA is TGCAGTGCTAGAGAATGGACTAGTTACTACGAGCAGTACTTC.

This clonotype was seen at least ten times. The J gene is TRBJ1-6, the V gene TRBV7-2; 8 nucleotides line up with TRBD1. The CDR3 covers 15 residues. The germline V gene has CDR1 SGHTA and CDR2 FQGNSA. The junction had 8 bases not matched to a gene; V was cut back by 5 bases and J by 8 bases. CDR3 residues: CASSIRTGRDSPLHF. As DNA, the CDR3 is TGTGCCAGCAGCATAAGGACAGGGCGGGATTCACCCCTCCACTTT.

This clonotype was observed a handful of times. The chain recombines TRBV20-1 with TRBJ2-1; D unresolved. In germline, CDR1 is DFQATT, CDR2 SNEGSKA (reference sequence). The ends were cut back, 1 base at V and 7 bases at J, with 11 bases in the middle. CDR3 length: 13 amino acids. The CDR3 protein is CSARGLVGNEQFF. The CDR3 nucleotides read TGCAGTGCTAGAGGCCTGGTGGGGAATGAGCAGTTCTTC.

This clonotype was detected many times. The rearrangement joins TRBV2 to TRBJ2-1; D is tentatively TRBD1 or TRBD2 (5 bases each). Germline loops: CDR1 SNHLY, CDR2 FYNNEI. The CDR3 loop spans 14 amino acids. Trimming took off 6 bases at V and 3 bases at J, with 12 bases between the two ends. CDR3 sequence (DNA): TGTGCCAGCAGACCGGGGCCGGGCTACAATGAGCAGTTCTTC. This sequence encodes CASRPGPGYNEQFF.

This clonotype was detected ten times or more. The rearrangement links TRBV5-5 to TRBJ1-5, with 10 nucleotides matching TRBD1. J gave up 7 bases and V 3 bases, and 7 bases lay outside the gene matches. Germline V gene data show CDR1 as SGHKS and CDR2 as YYEKEE (reference sequence). The CDR3 is 15 residues long. CDR3 in amino acids: CASSSDRGREQPQHF. CDR3 nucleotide sequence: TGTGCCAGCAGCTCGGACAGGGGGAGGGAGCAGCCCCAGCATTTT.

This clonotype was seen repeatedly, ten times or more. J is TRBJ1-1 and V is TRBV3-1; TRBD1 might be the D (5 bases). Trimming took off 3 bases at V and 9 bases at J, with 14 bases between the two ends. The CDR3 has 13 residues. Germline V gene lookup returns CDR1 LGHDT and CDR2 YNNKEL (reference sequence). DNA for the CDR3: TGTGCCAGCAGCCATCACGACAGACCCAAAGCTTTCTTT. It codes for CASSHHDRPKAFF. The full variable domain, completed using reference TRBV3-1 and TRBJ1-1, is DTAVSQTPKYLVTQMGNDKSIKCEQNLGHDTMYWYKQDSKKFLKIMFSYNNKELIINETVPNRFSPKSPDKAHLNLHINSLELGDSAVYFCASSHHDRPKAFFGQGTRLTVV.

As concerns this clonotype: One base away lies a much larger clone, so this may be a sequencing read error. The chain carries TRBV29-1 and TRBJ2-7; D remains ambiguous. V gave up 1 base and J gave up 0 bases, with 7 bases separating them. From germline, CDR1 is SQVTM and CDR2 ANQGSEA. The CDR3 totals 13 residues. The CDR3 region is CSVEVSVSYEQYF. The CDR3 nucleotides are TGCAGCGTTGAAGTCTCAGTCTCCTACGAGCAGTACTTC.

This clonotype showed up many times. The CDR3 sequence: CSVKGLAGSTDTQYF. DNA for the CDR3: TGCAGCGTAAAGGGACTAGCGGGAAGCACAGATACGCAGTATTTT. The rearrangement joins TRBV29-1 to TRBJ2-3; 13 nucleotides line up with TRBD2. This CDR3 spans 15 amino acids. Germline V gene lookup returns CDR1 SQVTM and CDR2 ANQGSEA. V lost 6 bases and J lost 0; bases outside the gene matches: 3.

The table lists this clonotype with many counts. The chain joins TRBV2 to TRBJ2-2, with 10 bases identical to TRBD2. Trimming at V came to 4 bases and at J to 2 bases, leaving 10 bases not matched to a gene. This CDR3 has 18 amino acids. Germline values: CDR1 SNHLY, CDR2 FYNNEI. CDR3 sequence (DNA): TGTGCCAGCAGTGGCAGGGGGCTAGCGGGAGTCAACACCGGGGAGCTGTTTTTT. Protein sequence: CASSGRGLAGVNTGELFF. The entire variable domain, with the rest obtained from reference TRBV2 and TRBJ2-2, is as follows: EPEVTQTPSHQVTQMGQEVILRCVPISNHLYFYWYRQILGQKVEFLVSFYNNEISEKSEIFDDQFSVERPDGSNFTLKIRSTKLEDSAMYFCASSGRGLAGVNTGELFFGEGSRLTVL.

The DNA for the CDR3 is TGTGCCATCAGTACAGGGACTAGCGGAAAGTCCACAGATACGCAGTATTTT. Its translation is CAISTGTSGKSTDTQYF. The chain couples TRBV10-3 to TRBJ2-3, with 11 bases identical to TRBD2. This CDR3 is built from 17 residues. Germline V gene lookup returns CDR1 ENHRY and CDR2 SYGVKD. V shed 5 bases and J 2 bases; nucleotides not matched to a gene: 9.

This clonotype turned up a few times. The chain carries TRBV27 and TRBJ2-3; the match to TRBD2 covers 7 bases. Germline loops: CDR1 MNHEY, CDR2 SMNVEV (reference sequence). The length of the CDR3 is 16 residues. With 5 bases clipped from V and 2 bases from J, the junction kept 10 bases outside the gene matches. In DNA, the CDR3 is TGTGCCAGCAGTCCCCGGGACTATTCCATCACAGATACGCAGTATTTT. Encoded protein: CASSPRDYSITDTQYF.

Many counts were recorded for this clonotype. The rearrangement links TRBV4-3 to TRBJ2-1, with D unresolved. The V gene lost 2 bases and the J gene lost 0 bases, with 8 bases spanning the gap. CDR1 LGHNA and CDR2 YSLEER come from the germline V gene. This CDR3 region has 15 residues. The CDR3 loop reads CASSQRDASYNEQFF. The CDR3 DNA reads as TGCGCCAGCAGCCAACGAGATGCCTCCTACAATGAGCAGTTCTTC.

This clonotype was found many times. This chain links TRBV9 with TRBJ2-3, with TRBD2 identical over 11 bases. The ends lost 3 bases at V and 4 bases at J; junction bases unmatched: 4. Germline CDR1 and CDR2: SGDLS and YYNGEE. CDR3 length: 15 amino acids. The CDR3 DNA sequence: TGTGCCAGCAGCGCCTATAGCGGGAGGGCAGATACGCAGTATTTT. It codes for CASSAYSGRADTQYF.

This clonotype appeared many times. V and J are TRBV19 and TRBJ1-2; D unclear. Trimming cost V 7 bases and J 0 bases, with 15 bases left between them. This CDR3 has 15 residues. Germline values: CDR1 LNHDA, CDR2 SQIVND (reference sequence). Written as DNA, the CDR3 is TGTGCCAGTACCCGGCGCGGGCCTGCTAACTATGGCTACACCTTC. Translating it yields CASTRRGPANYGYTF. Filled out from reference TRBV19 and TRBJ1-2, the complete variable domain reads DGGITQSPKYLFRKEGQNVTLSCEQNLNHDAMYWYRQDPGQGLRLIYYSQIVNDFQKGDIAEGYSVSREKKESFPLTVTSAQKNPTAFYLCASTRRGPANYGYTFGSGTRLTVV.

This clonotype was observed a handful of times. The genes are TRBV20-1 and TRBJ1-5, with 9 bases that match TRBD1. Germline V gene data show CDR1 as DFQATT and CDR2 as SNEGSKA (reference sequence). The CDR3 has 13 residues. With V trimmed by 3 bases and J by 9 bases, 6 bases remained unmatched. As DNA, the CDR3 is TGCAGTGCTAGGGGACAGGGCTTTATGCCCCAGCATTTT. Translating it yields CSARGQGFMPQHF.

This clonotype came up many times. The chain links TRBV7-2 to TRBJ2-1, with TRBD2 matching 7 bases. The germline CDR1 and CDR2 sequences are SGHTA and FQGNSA. The CDR3 is 11 residues long. Trimming cost V 8 bases and J 7 bases; bases outside gene matches: 2. The CDR3 nucleotides read TGTGCCAGCCGGGAGGTGAATGAGCAGTTCTTC. Its protein is CASREVNEQFF. The full variable domain, in which reference TRBV7-2 and TRBJ2-1 provide the parts outside the CDR3, is GAGVSQSPSNKVTEKGKDVELRCDPISGHTALYWYRQSLGQGLEFLIYFQGNSAPDKSGLPSDRFSAERTGGSVSTLTIQRTQQEDSAVYLCASREVNEQFFGPGTRLTVL.

This clonotype was picked up many times. The rearrangement links TRBV7-2 to TRBJ2-7; D assignment may be TRBD1 or TRBD2 (6 bases each). Germline V gene sequence: CDR1 SGHTA, CDR2 FQGNSA. This CDR3 spans 17 amino acids. The V gene lost 3 bases and the J gene lost 2 bases, with 20 bases spanning the gap. The CDR3 sequence: CASSFGKTHRGAYEQYF. CDR3 DNA: TGTGCCAGCAGCTTCGGCAAAACCCATAGGGGGGCCTACGAGCAGTACTTC.

CDR3 sequence reads: CASGSGTQGVNEQFF. CDR3 bases: TGTGCCAGCGGTTCCGGGACCCAAGGCGTCAATGAGCAGTTCTTC. V and J are TRBV27 and TRBJ2-1; D might be TRBD1 or TRBD2, each matching 5 bases. V lost 8 bases to trimming and J lost 6 bases, with 20 bases between them. The CDR3 loop spans 15 amino acids. Germline CDR1 MNHEY, CDR2 SMNVEV (reference sequence).

This clonotype was counted ten times or more. V and J are TRBV5-1 and TRBJ2-7; D might be TRBD2 (6 bases). Per the germline V gene, CDR1 is SGHRS and CDR2 is YFSETQ. V lost 4 bases to trimming and J lost 4 bases, with 12 bases between them. The CDR3 is 13 residues long. Here the CDR3 reads CASSGGRQYEQYF. The DNA of the CDR3 is TGCGCCAGCAGCGGGGGGAGACAGTACGAGCAGTACTTC.

This clonotype appeared many times. The V call is TRBV4-3, the J call TRBJ2-1, with D maybe TRBD2 (5 bases). CDR3 length: 14 amino acids. Germline values: CDR1 LGHNA, CDR2 YSLEER. V was trimmed by 4 bases and J by 7 bases, leaving 14 bases between them. CDR3 sequence: CASSPTAGLNEQFF. The CDR3 region has the DNA TGCGCCAGCAGCCCTACGGCGGGCCTAAATGAGCAGTTCTTC.

There are many counts of this clonotype. V gene TRBV11-2 combines with J gene TRBJ2-5; maybe TRBD1 (6 bases). This CDR3 comprises 14 residues. Deletions cut 4 bases from V and 5 bases from J, with 14 bases between. Per the germline V gene, CDR1 is SGHAT and CDR2 is FQNNGV. The CDR3 bases are TGTGCCAGCAGCTCTCAGACAGGTTATGAGACCCAGTACTTC. It encodes CASSSQTGYETQYF.

V and J are TRBV18 and TRBJ2-2; TRBD2 is a possible D gene (6 bases). This CDR3 has 17 residues. V lost 0 bases, J lost 1 base, and 12 bases lay in between. Germline V gene sequence: CDR1 KGHSH, CDR2 LQKENI. CDR3 sequence: CASSPPWGGQNTGELFF. CDR3 coding DNA: TGTGCCAGCTCACCACCTTGGGGAGGACAGAACACCGGGGAGCTGTTTTTT.

This clonotype was seen ten or more times. The J gene is TRBJ1-2, the V gene TRBV12-3 or TRBV12-4; the D gene is possibly TRBD1 (5 bases). Between the trimmed V and J ends, which lost 6 bases and 2 bases, there was a span of 10 bases. The CDR3 runs 13 residues. The CDR3 region has the DNA TGTGCCAGCAGCCCCAGGGAAAACTATGGCTACACCTTC. As protein: CASSPRENYGYTF.

Ten or more counts support this clonotype. This rearrangement joins TRBV7-2 to TRBJ1-2, with D possibly matching TRBD1 (5 bases). The CDR3 totals 15 residues. Deletions cut 5 bases from V and 3 bases from J, with 16 bases between. Germline lookup yields CDR1 SGHTA and CDR2 FQGNSA. CDR3 amino acids: CASSPGQRVYYGYTF. CDR3 nucleotides: TGTGCCAGCAGCCCGGGGCAGAGAGTCTACTATGGCTACACCTTC.

This clonotype was detected many times. This chain uses TRBV4-3 with TRBJ2-7; D could derive from TRBD1 or TRBD2 (5 bases each). This CDR3 contains 14 residues. Germline-derived CDR1 and CDR2 are LGHNA and YSLEER. Trimming removed 4 bases at V and 4 bases at J, with 14 bases between. The chain's CDR3 is CASSPGWGNYEQYF. CDR3 bases: TGCGCCAGCAGCCCAGGGTGGGGGAATTACGAGCAGTACTTC.

This clonotype came up many times. The chain links TRBV5-1 to TRBJ2-4, with D unresolved. Trimming took off 3 bases at V and 0 bases at J, with 7 bases between the two ends. The CDR3 covers 14 residues. Germline V gene data show CDR1 as SGHRS and CDR2 as YFSETQ. The CDR3 spells CASSSQVAKNIQYF. The CDR3 nucleotides read TGCGCCAGCAGCTCCCAGGTAGCCAAAAACATTCAGTACTTC.